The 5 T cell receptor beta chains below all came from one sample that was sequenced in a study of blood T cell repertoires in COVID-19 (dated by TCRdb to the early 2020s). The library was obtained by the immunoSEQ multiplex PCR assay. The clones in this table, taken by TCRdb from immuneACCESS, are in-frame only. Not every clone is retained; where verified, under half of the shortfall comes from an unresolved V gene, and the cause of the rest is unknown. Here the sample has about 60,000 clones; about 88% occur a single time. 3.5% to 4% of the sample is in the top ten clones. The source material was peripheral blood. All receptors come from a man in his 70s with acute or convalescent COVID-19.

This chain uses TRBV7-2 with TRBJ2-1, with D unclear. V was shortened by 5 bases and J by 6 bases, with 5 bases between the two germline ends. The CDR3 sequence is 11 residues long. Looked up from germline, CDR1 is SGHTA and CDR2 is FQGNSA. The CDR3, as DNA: TGTGCCAGCAGCGCCAGCAATGAGCAGTTCTTC. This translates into CASSASNEQFF.

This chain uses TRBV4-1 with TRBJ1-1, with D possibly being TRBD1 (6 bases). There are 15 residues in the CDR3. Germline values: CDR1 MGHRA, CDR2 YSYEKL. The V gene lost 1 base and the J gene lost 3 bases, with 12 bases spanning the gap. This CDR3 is CASSQARGGYTEAFF. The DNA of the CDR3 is TGCGCCAGCAGCCAAGCGCGAGGGGGATACACTGAAGCTTTCTTT.

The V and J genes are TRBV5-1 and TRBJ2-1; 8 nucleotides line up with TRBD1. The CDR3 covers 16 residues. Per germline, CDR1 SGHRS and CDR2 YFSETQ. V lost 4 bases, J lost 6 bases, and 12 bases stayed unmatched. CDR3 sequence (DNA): TGCGCCAGCAGCCCCCGGACAGGGAAAATTGGCAATGAGCAGTTCTTC. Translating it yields CASSPRTGKIGNEQFF.

The CDR3 region is CASSSGQGVINEQYF. In DNA, the CDR3 is TGTGCCAGTAGCTCGGGACAGGGGGTCATCAACGAGCAGTACTTC. The V gene is TRBV19, the J gene TRBJ2-7; 11 bases match TRBD1. The ends lost 6 bases at V and 5 bases at J; junction bases unmatched: 9. The CDR3 is 15 amino acids. The V gene's germline CDR1 is LNHDA and CDR2 SQIVND (reference sequence).

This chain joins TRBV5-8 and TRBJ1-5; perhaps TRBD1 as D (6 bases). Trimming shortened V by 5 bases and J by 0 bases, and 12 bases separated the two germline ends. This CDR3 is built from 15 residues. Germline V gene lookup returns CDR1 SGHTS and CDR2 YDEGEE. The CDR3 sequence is CASRRTGFSNQPQHF. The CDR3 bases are TGTGCCAGCAGACGTACAGGGTTTAGCAATCAGCCCCAGCATTTT.